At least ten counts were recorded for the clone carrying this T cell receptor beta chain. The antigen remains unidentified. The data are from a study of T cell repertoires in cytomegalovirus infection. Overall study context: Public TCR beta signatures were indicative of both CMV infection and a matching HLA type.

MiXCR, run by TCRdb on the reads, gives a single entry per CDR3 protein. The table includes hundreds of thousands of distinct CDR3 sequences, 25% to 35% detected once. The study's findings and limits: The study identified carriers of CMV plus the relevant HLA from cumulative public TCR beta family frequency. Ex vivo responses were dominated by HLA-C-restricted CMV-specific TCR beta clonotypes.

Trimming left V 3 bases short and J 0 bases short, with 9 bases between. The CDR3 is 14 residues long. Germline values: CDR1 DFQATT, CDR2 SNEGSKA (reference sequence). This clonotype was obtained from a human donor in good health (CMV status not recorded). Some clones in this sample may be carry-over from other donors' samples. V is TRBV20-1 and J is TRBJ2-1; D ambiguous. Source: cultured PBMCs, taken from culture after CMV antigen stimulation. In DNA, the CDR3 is TGCAGTGCTAGGTCCCCTAGCTCCTACAATGAGCAGTTCTTC. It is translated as CSARSPSSYNEQFF.